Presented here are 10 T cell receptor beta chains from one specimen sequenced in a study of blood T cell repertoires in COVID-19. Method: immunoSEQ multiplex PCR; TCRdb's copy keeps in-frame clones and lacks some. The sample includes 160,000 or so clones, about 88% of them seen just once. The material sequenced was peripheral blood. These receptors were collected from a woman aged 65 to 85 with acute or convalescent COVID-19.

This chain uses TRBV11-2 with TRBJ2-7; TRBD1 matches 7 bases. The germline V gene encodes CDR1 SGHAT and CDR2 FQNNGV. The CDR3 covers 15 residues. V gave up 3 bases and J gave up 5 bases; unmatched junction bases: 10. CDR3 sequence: CASSLKQGIPNEQYF. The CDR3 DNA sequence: TGTGCCAGCAGCTTGAAACAGGGGATCCCCAACGAGCAGTACTTC.

CDR3 residues: CASSFLRGRGANVLTF. Here the CDR3 DNA reads TGTGCCAGCAGTTTCCTCAGGGGGCGCGGGGCCAACGTCCTGACTTTC. The chain has TRBV6-2 or TRBV6-3 and TRBJ2-6; 8 nucleotides align to TRBD1. V shed 4 bases and J 4 bases; nucleotides not matched to a gene: 6. CDR3 length equals 16 residues. Germline V CDR1 and CDR2: MNHEY, SVGEGT.

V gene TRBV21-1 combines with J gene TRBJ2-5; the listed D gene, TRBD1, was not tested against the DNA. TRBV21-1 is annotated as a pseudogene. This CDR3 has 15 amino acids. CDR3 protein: CASSKDREDRETQYF. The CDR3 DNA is TGTGCCAGCAGCAAGGACAGGGAGGATCGAGAGACCCAGTACTTC.

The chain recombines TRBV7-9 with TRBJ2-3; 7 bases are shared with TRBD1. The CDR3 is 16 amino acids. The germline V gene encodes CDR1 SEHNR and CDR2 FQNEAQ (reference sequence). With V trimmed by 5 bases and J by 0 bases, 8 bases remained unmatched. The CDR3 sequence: CASSIKSTGSTDTQYF. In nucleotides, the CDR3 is TGTGCCAGCAGCATCAAGTCGACAGGGAGCACAGATACGCAGTATTTT.

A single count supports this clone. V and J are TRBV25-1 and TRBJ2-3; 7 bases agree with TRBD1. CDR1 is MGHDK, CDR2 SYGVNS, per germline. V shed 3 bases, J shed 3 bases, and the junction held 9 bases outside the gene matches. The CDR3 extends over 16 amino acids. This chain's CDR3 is CASSDPRGQQTDTQYF. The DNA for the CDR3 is TGTGCCAGCAGTGACCCCAGGGGACAGCAAACAGATACGCAGTATTTT.

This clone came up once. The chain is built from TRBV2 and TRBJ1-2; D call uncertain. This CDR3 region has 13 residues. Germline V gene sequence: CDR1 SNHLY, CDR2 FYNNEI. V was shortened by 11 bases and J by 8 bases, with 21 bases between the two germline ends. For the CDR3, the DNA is TGTGCCCCAGCAGGCTCGTCTGCGGGAGGCTACACCTTC. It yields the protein CAPAGSSAGGYTF.

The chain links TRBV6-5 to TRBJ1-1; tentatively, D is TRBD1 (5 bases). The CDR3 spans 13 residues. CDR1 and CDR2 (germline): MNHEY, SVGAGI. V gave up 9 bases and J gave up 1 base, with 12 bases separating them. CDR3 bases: TGTGCCAGTTCCTGGGGCTGGAACACTGAAGCTTTCTTT. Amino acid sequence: CASSWGWNTEAFF.

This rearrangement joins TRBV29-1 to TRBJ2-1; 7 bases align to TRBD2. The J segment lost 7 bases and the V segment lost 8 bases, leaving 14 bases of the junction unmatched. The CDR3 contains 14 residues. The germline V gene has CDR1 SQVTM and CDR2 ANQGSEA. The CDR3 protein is CSCVWSGVVNEQFF. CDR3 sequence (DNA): TGCAGCTGCGTCTGGAGCGGGGTTGTGAATGAGCAGTTCTTC.

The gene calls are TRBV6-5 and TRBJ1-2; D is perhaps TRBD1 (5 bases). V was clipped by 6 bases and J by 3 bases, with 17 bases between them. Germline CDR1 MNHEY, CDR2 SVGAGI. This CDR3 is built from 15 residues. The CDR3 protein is CASRIRGRDDYGYTF. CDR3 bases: TGTGCCAGCAGGATAAGGGGCAGGGATGACTATGGCTACACCTTC.

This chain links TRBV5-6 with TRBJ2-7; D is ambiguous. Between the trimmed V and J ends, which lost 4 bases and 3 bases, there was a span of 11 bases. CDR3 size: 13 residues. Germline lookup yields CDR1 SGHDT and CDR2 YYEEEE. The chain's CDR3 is CASSAGSNYEQYF. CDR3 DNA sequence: TGTGCCAGCAGCGCCGGGTCCAACTACGAGCAGTACTTC.